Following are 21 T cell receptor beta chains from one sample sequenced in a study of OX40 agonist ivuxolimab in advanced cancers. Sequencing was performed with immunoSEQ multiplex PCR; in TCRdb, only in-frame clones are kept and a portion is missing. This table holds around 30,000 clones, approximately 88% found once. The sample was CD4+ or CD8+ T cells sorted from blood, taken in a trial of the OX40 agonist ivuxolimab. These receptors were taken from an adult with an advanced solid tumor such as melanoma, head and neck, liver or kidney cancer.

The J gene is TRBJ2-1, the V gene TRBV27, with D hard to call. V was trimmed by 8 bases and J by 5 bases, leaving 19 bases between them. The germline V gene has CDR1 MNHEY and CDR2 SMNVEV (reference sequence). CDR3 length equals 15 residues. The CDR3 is CASRWGAPQDNEQFF. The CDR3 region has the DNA TGTGCCAGCCGTTGGGGTGCCCCGCAGGACAATGAGCAGTTCTTC.

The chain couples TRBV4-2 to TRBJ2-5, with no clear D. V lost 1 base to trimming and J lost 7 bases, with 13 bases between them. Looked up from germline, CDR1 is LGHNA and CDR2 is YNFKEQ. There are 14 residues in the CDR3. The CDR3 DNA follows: TGTGCCAGCAGCCAAGTGGGCGGAGAAATGACCCAGTACTTC. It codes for CASSQVGGEMTQYF.

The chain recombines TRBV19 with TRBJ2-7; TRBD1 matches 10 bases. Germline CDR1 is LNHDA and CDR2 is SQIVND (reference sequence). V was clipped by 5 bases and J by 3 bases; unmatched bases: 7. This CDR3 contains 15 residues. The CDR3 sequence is CASSFGTGESYEQYF. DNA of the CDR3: TGTGCCAGTAGTTTCGGGACAGGGGAAAGCTACGAGCAGTACTTC.

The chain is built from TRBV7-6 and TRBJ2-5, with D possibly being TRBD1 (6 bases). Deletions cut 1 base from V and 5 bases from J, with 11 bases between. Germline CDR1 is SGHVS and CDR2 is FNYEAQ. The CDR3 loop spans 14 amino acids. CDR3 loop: CASSLVAGEETQYF. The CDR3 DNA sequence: TGTGCCAGCAGCTTAGTGGCAGGGGAGGAGACCCAGTACTTC. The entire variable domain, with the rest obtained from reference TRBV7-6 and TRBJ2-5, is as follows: GAGVSQSPRYKVTKRGQDVALRCDPISGHVSLYWYRQALGQGPEFLTYFNYEAQQDKSGLPNDRFSAERPEGSISTLTIQRTEQRDSAMYRCASSLVAGEETQYFGPGTRLLVL.

The CDR3 loop is CASSVEGLPYEQYF. DNA of the CDR3: TGTGCCAGCAGCGTAGAAGGGTTACCCTACGAGCAGTACTTC. The gene calls are TRBV9 and TRBJ2-7; D is undetermined. Trimming removed 0 bases at V and 2 bases at J, with 9 bases between. This CDR3 contains 14 residues. Germline V gene lookup returns CDR1 SGDLS and CDR2 YYNGEE.

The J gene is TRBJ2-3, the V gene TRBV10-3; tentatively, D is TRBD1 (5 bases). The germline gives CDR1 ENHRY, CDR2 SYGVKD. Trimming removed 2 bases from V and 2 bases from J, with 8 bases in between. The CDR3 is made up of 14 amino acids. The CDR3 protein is CAISEVGPTDTQYF. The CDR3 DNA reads TGTGCCATCAGTGAGGTGGGGCCCACAGATACGCAGTATTTT.

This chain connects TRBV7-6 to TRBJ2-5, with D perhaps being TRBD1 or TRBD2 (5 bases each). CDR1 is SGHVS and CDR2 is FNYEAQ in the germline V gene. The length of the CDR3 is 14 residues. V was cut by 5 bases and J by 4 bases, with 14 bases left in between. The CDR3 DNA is TGTGCCAGCAGCCCCTGGGACGGATCAGAGACCCAGTACTTC. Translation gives CASSPWDGSETQYF.

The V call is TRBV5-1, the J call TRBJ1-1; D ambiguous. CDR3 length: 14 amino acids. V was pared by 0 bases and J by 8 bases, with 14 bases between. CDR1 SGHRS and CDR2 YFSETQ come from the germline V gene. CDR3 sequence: CASSLEPTFGEAFF. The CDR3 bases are TGCGCCAGCAGCTTGGAACCGACCTTTGGGGAAGCTTTCTTT.

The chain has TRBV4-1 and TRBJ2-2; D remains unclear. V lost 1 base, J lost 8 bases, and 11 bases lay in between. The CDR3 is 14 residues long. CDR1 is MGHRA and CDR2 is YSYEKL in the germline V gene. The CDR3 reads CASSQVGGEGELFF. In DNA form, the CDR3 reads TGCGCCAGCAGCCAAGTAGGTGGGGAAGGGGAGCTGTTTTTT.

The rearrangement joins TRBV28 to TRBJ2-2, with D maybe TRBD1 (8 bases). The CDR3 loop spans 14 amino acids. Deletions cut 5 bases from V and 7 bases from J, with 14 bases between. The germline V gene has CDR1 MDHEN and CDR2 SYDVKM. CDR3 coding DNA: TGTGCCAGCAGTCCGACAGGGGAGGGCGGGGAGCTGTTTTTT. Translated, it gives CASSPTGEGGELFF.

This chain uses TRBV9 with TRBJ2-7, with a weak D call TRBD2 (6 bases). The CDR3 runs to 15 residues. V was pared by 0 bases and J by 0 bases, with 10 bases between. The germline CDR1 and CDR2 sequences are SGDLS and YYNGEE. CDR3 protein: CASSVVPSDSYEQYF. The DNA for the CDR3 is TGTGCCAGCAGCGTAGTGCCTAGCGACTCCTACGAGCAGTACTTC.

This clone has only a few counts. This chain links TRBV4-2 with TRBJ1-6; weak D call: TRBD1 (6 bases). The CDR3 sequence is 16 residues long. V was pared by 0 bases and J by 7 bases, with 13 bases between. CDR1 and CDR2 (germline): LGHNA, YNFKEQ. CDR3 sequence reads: CASSQETGEENSPLHF. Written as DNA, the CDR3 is TGTGCCAGCAGCCAAGAGACAGGAGAGGAGAATTCACCCCTCCACTTT.

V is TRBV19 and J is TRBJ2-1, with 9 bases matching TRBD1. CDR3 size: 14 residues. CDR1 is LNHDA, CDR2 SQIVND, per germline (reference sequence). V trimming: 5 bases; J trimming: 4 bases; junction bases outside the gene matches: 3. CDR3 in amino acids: CASSPGTGYNEQFF. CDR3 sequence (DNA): TGTGCCAGTAGTCCCGGGACAGGGTACAATGAGCAGTTCTTC.

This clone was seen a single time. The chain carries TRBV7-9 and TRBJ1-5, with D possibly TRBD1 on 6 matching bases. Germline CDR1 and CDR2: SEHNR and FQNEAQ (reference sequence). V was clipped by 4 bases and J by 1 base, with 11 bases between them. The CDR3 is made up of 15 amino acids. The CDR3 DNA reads TGTGCCAGCAGCTCTCCGGACAGCAGCAATCAGCCCCAGCATTTT. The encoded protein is CASSSPDSSNQPQHF.

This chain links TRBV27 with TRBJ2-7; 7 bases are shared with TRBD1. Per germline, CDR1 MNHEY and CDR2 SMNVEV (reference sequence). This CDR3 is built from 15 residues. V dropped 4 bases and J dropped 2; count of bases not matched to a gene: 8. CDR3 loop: CASSSGGDRTYEQYF. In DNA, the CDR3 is TGTGCCAGCAGTTCTGGTGGGGACAGAACCTACGAGCAGTACTTC.

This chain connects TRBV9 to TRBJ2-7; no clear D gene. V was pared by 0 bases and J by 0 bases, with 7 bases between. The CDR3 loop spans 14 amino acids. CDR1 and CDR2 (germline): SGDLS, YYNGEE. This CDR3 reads CASSVGGSSYEQYF. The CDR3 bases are TGTGCCAGCAGCGTAGGCGGTTCCTCCTACGAGCAGTACTTC.

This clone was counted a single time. The CDR3 DNA follows: TGTGCCAGCAGTGTGCTAGCGGGGGGCTTGGATGAGCAGTTCTTC. This codes for CASSVLAGGLDEQFF. J is TRBJ2-1 and V is TRBV2; 11 bases fit TRBD2. Germline-derived CDR1 and CDR2 are SNHLY and FYNNEI. V shed 4 bases and J 8 bases; nucleotides not matched to a gene: 7. There are 15 residues in the CDR3.

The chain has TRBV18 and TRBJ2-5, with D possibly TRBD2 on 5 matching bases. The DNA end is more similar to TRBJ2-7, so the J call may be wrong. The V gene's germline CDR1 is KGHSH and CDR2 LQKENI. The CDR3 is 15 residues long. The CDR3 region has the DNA TGTGCCAGCTCACCAACCGGAGGAAATCACTACGAGCAGTACTTC. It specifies CASSPTGGNHYEQYF.

CDR3: CAGLLSGGATNEKLFF. The CDR3 nucleotides read TGTGCCGGCCTCCTCTCCGGGGGTGCAACTAATGAAAAACTGTTTTTT. This chain joins TRBV7-9 and TRBJ1-4; tentatively, D is TRBD1 (5 bases). CDR1 is SEHNR, CDR2 FQNEAQ, per germline (reference sequence). The CDR3 spans 16 residues. Between the trimmed V and J ends, which lost 11 bases and 0 bases, there was a span of 19 bases.

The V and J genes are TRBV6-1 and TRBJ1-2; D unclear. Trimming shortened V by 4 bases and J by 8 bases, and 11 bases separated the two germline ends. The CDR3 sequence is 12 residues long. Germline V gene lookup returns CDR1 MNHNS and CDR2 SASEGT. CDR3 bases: TGTGCCAGCAGTGTCGGGTTTATGGGCTACACCTTC. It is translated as CASSVGFMGYTF.

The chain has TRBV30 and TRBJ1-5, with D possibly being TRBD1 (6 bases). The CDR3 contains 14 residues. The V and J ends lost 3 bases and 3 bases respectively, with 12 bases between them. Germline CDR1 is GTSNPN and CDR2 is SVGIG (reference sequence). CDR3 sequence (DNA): TGTGCCTGGAGCAACGGGACAATCAATCAGCCCCAGCATTTT. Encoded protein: CAWSNGTINQPQHF.